A single sample gave rise to the 9 T cell receptor beta chains below, sequenced in a study of radiation and T cells in renal cell carcinoma (dated by TCRdb to about 2020). The method behind the library was the immunoSEQ multiplex PCR assay. The table comes from immuneACCESS by way of TCRdb, which keeps in-frame sequences with V and J called. Part of the clones is missing from these tables; in studies checked, under half for an unresolved V gene and the rest for unknown reasons. Recorded for this sample are some 5,000 clones; 68% of them occurred a single time. The top ten clones comprise 25% to 30% of the sample. This sample's time point label indicates: tumor resected at nephrectomy. In light of the paper, this sample's treatment or condition label describes: treatment-naive control, cytoreductive nephrectomy. This sample comprised tumor tissue, obtained from a patient whose treatment was nephrectomy without radiotherapy. Receptor source: a human donor with renal cell carcinoma.

This chain uses TRBV23-1 with TRBJ1-5; D gene ambiguous. TRBV23-1 is sorted into the ORF group, with uncertain function. The V end lost 0 bases, the J end lost 1 base, and 10 bases lay between the germline ends. The CDR3 runs 16 residues. The CDR3 DNA sequence: TGCGCCAGCAGTCAATCGTTGGGTAGGAGCAATCAGCCCCAGCATTTT. Amino acids: CASSQSLGRSNQPQHF.

J is TRBJ2-1 and V is TRBV13, with D perhaps assigned TRBD1 or TRBD2 (5 bases each). Germline lookup yields CDR1 PRHDT and CDR2 FYEKMQ (reference sequence). CDR3 length: 13 residues. V gave up 2 bases and J gave up 8 bases, with 10 bases separating them. The CDR3 region is CASSLRGGHEQFF. Here the CDR3 DNA reads TGTGCCAGCAGCTTACGGGGCGGACATGAGCAGTTCTTC.

This clone was detected once. The chain uses TRBV18 and TRBJ2-7; 14 positions match TRBD2. Trimming at V came to 3 bases and at J to 6 bases, leaving 4 bases not matched to a gene. CDR3 length equals 15 residues. CDR1 is KGHSH and CDR2 is LQKENI in the germline V gene. This CDR3 is CASSPGTSGSVEQYF. DNA of the CDR3: TGTGCCAGCTCACCCGGGACTAGCGGGAGTGTCGAGCAGTACTTC. The full variable domain, completed using reference TRBV18 and TRBJ2-7, is NAGVMQNPRHLVRRRGQEARLRCSPMKGHSHVYWYRQLPEEGLKFMVYLQKENIIDESGMPKERFSAEFPKEGPSILRIQQVVRGDSAAYFCASSPGTSGSVEQYFGPGTRLTVT.

This chain links TRBV7-9 with TRBJ2-7, with unresolved D. This CDR3 has 14 residues. Per germline, CDR1 SEHNR and CDR2 FQNEAQ (reference sequence). Between the trimmed V and J ends, which lost 3 bases and 0 bases, there was a span of 9 bases. CDR3 in amino acids: CASSLGIGSYEQYF. The CDR3 DNA sequence: TGTGCCAGCAGCTTGGGCATTGGCTCCTACGAGCAGTACTTC.

In this sample, this clone turned up once. This rearrangement joins TRBV6-4 to TRBJ2-1, with D possibly matching TRBD1 (5 bases). There are 16 residues in the CDR3. Germline values: CDR1 MRHNA, CDR2 SNTAGT. Trimming left V 0 bases short and J 1 base short, with 10 bases between. CDR3 DNA: TGTGCCAGCAGTGACTCCGCCAGGGCATCCTACAATGAGCAGTTCTTC. It translates to CASSDSARASYNEQFF.

The V and J genes are TRBV4-2 and TRBJ2-2, with D possibly TRBD2 on 6 matching bases. The CDR3 covers 15 residues. CDR1 is LGHNA and CDR2 is YNFKEQ in the germline V gene. Trimming stripped 4 bases from V and 2 bases from J, with 11 bases between. The CDR3 nucleotides are TGTGCCAGCAGCCCGAGCGGGCTAAACACCGGGGAGCTGTTTTTT. It translates to CASSPSGLNTGELFF.

The chain uses TRBV7-2 and TRBJ2-1; D is uncertain. The germline gives CDR1 SGHTA, CDR2 FQGNSA. CDR3 size: 11 residues. V was clipped by 3 bases and J by 10 bases, with 7 bases between them. DNA for the CDR3: TGTGCCAGCAGCTTCTTTGGGGAGCAGTTCTTC. Residues: CASSFFGEQFF.

This clone was seen a single time. This chain joins TRBV7-2 and TRBJ2-5; no definite D call. The V gene lost 1 base and the J gene lost 4 bases, with 13 bases spanning the gap. Germline V gene lookup returns CDR1 SGHTA and CDR2 FQGNSA. CDR3 length equals 15 residues. The DNA of the CDR3 is TGTGCCAGCAGCTTAGTTAGGTCGAGTGGAGAGACCCAGTACTTC. Translation gives CASSLVRSSGETQYF. The complete variable domain, with remaining parts taken from reference TRBV7-2 and TRBJ2-5, reads GAGVSQSPSNKVTEKGKDVELRCDPISGHTALYWYRQSLGQGLEFLIYFQGNSAPDKSGLPSDRFSAERTGGSVSTLTIQRTQQEDSAVYLCASSLVRSSGETQYFGPGTRLLVL.

J is TRBJ2-7 and V is TRBV18; 14 positions agree with TRBD2. Per the germline V gene, CDR1 is KGHSH and CDR2 is LQKENI. V lost 5 bases to trimming and J lost 5 bases; unmatched junction nucleotides: 2. This CDR3 is 14 amino acids long. CDR3 DNA: TGTGCCAGCTCAAGGGGACTAGCGGGAGACGAGCAGTACTTC. This encodes CASSRGLAGDEQYF.